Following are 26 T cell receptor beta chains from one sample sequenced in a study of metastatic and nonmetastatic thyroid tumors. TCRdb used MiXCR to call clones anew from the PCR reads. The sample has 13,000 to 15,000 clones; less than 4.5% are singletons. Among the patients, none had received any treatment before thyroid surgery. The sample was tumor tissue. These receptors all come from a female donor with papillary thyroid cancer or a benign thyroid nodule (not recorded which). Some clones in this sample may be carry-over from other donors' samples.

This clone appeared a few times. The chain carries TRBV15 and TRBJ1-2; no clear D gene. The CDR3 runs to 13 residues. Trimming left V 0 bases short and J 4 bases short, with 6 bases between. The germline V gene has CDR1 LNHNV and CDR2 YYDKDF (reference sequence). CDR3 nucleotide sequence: TGTGCCACCAGCAGAGATCTCGTCTATGGCTACACCTTC. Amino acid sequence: CATSRDLVYGYTF.

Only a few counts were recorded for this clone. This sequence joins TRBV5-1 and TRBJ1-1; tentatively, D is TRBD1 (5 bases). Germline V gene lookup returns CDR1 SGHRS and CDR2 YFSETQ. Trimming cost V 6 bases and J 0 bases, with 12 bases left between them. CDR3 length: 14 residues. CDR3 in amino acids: CASTGGTMNTEAFF. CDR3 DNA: TGCGCCAGCACGGGGGGTACGATGAACACTGAAGCTTTCTTT.

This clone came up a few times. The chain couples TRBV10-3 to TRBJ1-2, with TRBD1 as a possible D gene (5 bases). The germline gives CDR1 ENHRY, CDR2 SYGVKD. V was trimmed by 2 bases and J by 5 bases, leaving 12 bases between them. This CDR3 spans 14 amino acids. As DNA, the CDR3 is TGTGCCATCAGTGAGCCGACAGCGGCATATGGCTACACCTTC. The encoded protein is CAISEPTAAYGYTF.

CDR3: CASPPGQGNTEAFF. CDR3 DNA sequence: TGTGCCAGTCCACCCGGACAGGGGAACACTGAAGCTTTCTTT. This chain connects TRBV28 to TRBJ1-1; TRBD1 agrees at 8 bases. The J segment lost 1 base and the V segment lost 9 bases, leaving 7 bases of the junction unmatched. The V gene's germline CDR1 is MDHEN and CDR2 SYDVKM. This CDR3 has 14 residues. The full variable domain, rest sourced from reference TRBV28 and TRBJ1-1, is DVKVTQSSRYLVKRTGEKVFLECVQDMDHENMFWYRQDPGLGLRLIYFSYDVKMKEKGDIPEGYSVSREKKERFSLILESASTNQTSMYLCASPPGQGNTEAFFGQGTRLTVV.

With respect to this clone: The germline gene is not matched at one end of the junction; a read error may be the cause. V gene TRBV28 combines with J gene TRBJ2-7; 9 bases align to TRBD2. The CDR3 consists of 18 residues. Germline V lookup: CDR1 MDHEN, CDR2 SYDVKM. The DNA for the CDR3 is TGTGCCAGCAGTGAAAACCTAGCGGGACGAGGGCGCTCCGACGAGCAGTACTTC. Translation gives CASSENLAGRGRSDEQYF.

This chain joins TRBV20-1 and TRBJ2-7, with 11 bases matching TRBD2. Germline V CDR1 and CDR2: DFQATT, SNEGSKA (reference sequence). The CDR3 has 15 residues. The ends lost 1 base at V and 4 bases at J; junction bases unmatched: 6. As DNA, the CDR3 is TGCAGTGCTAGAGGACTAGCGGGACCAGAATACGAGCAGTACTTC. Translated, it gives CSARGLAGPEYEQYF.

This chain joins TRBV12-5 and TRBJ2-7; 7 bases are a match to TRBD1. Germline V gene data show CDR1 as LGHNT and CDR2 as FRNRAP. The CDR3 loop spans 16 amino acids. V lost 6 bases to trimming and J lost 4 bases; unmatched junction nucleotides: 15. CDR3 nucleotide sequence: TGTGCTAGTGGCCTCACTGGACAGGTATTATTTTACGAGCAGTACTTC. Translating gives CASGLTGQVLFYEQYF.

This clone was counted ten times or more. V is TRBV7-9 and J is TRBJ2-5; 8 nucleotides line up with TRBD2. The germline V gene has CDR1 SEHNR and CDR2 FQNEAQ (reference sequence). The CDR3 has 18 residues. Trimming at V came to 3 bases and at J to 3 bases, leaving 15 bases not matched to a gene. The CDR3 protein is CASSFGTSRVFSEETQYF. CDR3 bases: TGTGCCAGCAGCTTCGGGACTAGTAGAGTTTTTTCGGAAGAGACCCAGTACTTC.

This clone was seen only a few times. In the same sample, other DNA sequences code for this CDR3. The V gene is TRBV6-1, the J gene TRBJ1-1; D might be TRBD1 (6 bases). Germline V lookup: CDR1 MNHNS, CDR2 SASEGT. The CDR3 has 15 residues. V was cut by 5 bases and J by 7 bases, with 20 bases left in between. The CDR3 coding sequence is TGTGCCAGCAGTCTGACAGGTAAGGGAGGTGGTGAAGCTTTCTTT. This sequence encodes CASSLTGKGGGEAFF.

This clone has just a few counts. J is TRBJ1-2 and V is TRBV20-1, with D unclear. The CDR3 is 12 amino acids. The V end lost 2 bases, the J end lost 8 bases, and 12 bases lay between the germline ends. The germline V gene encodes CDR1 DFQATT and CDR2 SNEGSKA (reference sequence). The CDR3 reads CSARRPPGGYTF. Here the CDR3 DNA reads TGCAGTGCTAGAAGGCCTCCGGGGGGCTACACCTTC.

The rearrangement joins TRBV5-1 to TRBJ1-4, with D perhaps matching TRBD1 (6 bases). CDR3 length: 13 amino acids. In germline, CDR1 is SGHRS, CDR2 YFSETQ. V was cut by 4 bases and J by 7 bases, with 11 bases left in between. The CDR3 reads CASSITGSEKLFF. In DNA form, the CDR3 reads TGCGCCAGCAGCATCACAGGGAGTGAAAAACTGTTTTTT.

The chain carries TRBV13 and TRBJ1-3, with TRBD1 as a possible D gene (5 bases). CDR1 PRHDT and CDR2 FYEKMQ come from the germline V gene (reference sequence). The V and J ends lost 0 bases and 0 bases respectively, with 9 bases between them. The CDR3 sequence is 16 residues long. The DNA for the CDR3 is TGTGCCAGCAGCTTAGGCCGGGGACTCTCTGGAAACACCATATATTTT. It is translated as CASSLGRGLSGNTIYF.

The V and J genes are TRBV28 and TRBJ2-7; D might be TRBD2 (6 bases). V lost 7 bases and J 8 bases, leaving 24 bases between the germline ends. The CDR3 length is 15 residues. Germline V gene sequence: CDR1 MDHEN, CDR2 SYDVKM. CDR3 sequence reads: CASNPGGTASRKQYF. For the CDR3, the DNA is TGTGCCAGCAACCCAGGCGGGACCGCGTCTAGGAAGCAGTACTTC.

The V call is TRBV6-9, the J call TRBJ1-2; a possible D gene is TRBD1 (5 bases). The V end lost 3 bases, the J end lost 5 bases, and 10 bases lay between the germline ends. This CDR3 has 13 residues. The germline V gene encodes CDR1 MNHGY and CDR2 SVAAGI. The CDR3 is CASSYRVTYGYTF. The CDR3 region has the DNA TGTGCCAGCAGTTACAGGGTTACTTATGGCTACACCTTC.

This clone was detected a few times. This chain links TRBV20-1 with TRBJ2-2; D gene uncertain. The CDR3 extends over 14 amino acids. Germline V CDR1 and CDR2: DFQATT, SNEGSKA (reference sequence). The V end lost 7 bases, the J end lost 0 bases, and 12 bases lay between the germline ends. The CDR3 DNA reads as TGCAGTGGTAGGACGGTGGCGAACACCGGGGAGCTGTTTTTT. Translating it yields CSGRTVANTGELFF.

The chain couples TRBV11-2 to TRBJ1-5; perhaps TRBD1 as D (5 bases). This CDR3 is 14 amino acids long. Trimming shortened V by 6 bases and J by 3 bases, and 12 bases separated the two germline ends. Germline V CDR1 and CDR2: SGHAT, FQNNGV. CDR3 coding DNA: TGTGCCAGCAGTCCTCAGGGTTCCAATCAGCCCCAGCATTTT. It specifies CASSPQGSNQPQHF.

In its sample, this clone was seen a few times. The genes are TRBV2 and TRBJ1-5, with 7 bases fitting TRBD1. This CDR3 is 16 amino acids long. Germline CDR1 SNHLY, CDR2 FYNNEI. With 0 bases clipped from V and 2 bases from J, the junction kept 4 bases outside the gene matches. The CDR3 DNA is TGTGCCAGCAGTGAAGCCAGGGGGGAGGGCAATCAGCCCCAGCATTTT. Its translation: CASSEARGEGNQPQHF.

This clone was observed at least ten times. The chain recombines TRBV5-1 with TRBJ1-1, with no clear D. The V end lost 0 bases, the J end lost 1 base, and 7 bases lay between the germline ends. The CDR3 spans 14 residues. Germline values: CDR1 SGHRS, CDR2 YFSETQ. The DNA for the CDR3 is TGCGCCAGCAGCTTGGATGGCAGGAACACTGAAGCTTTCTTT. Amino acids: CASSLDGRNTEAFF. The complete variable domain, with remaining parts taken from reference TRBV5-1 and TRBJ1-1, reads KAGVTQTPRYLIKTRGQQVTLSCSPISGHRSVSWYQQTPGQGLQFLFEYFSETQRNKGNFPGRFSGRQFSNSRSEMNVSTLELGDSALYLCASSLDGRNTEAFFGQGTRLTVV.

The CDR3 sequence: CASSRATNTGELFF. The CDR3 bases are TGTGCCAGTTCCCGGGCTACGAACACCGGGGAGCTGTTTTTT. The chain has TRBV6-1 and TRBJ2-2; D ambiguous. V lost 9 bases, J lost 0 bases, and 11 bases lay in between. In germline, CDR1 is MNHNS, CDR2 SASEGT. The length of the CDR3 is 14 residues.

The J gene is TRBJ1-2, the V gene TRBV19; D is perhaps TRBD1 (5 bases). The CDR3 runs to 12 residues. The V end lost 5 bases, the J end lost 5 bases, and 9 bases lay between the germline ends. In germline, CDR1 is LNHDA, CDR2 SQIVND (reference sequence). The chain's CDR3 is CASSPRTYGYTF. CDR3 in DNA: TGTGCCAGTAGTCCCAGGACATATGGCTACACCTTC.

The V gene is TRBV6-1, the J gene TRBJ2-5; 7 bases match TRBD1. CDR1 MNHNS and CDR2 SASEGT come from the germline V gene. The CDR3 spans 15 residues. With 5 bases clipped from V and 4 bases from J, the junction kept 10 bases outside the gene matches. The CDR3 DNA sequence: TGTGCCAGCAGTACCCAGACAGGGTCCCCAGAGACCCAGTACTTC. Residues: CASSTQTGSPETQYF.

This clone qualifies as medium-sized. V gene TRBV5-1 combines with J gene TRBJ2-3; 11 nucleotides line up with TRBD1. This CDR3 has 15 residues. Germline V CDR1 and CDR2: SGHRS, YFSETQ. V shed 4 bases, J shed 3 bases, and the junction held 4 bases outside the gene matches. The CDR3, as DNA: TGCGCCAGCAGCGCGGGACAGGGGGGGACAGATACGCAGTATTTT. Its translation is CASSAGQGGTDTQYF.

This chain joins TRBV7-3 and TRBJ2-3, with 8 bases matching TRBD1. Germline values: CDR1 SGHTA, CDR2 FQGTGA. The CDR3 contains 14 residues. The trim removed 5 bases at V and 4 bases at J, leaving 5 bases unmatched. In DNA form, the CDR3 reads TGTGCCAGCAGCCAGATACAGGGGGCAGATACGCAGTATTTT. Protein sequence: CASSQIQGADTQYF.

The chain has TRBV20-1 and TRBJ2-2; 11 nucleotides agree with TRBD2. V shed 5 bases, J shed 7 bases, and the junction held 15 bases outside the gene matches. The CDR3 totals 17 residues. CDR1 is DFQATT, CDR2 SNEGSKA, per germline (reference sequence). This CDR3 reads CSAVGGLAGGSHGELFF. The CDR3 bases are TGCAGTGCTGTGGGGGGGTTAGCGGGGGGGAGTCACGGGGAGCTGTTTTTT.

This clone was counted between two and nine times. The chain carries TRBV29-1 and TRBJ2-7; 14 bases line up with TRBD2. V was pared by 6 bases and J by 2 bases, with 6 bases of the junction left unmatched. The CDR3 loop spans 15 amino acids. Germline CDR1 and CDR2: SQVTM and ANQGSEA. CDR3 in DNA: TGCAGCGTCGCGGGACTAGCGGGAGCTCCCTACGAGCAGTACTTC. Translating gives CSVAGLAGAPYEQYF.

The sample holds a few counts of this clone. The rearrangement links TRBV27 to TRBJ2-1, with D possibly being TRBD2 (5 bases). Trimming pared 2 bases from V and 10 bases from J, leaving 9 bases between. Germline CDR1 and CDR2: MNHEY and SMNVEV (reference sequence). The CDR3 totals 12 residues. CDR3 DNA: TGTGCCAGCAGTTTAACAAGAGGGGAGCAGTTCTTC. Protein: CASSLTRGEQFF.